This T cell receptor beta chain was found in a study of neurological immune-mediated disorders. General study findings and limits: The absence of any CDR3 amino acid sequence shared by expanded clones across subjects suggests that repertoires were private in all groups. The highest TCR clonal expansion occurred in HTLV-1-associated myelopathy; multiple sclerosis fell below healthy controls.

The authors made cDNA by 5'RACE with 10-nucleotide random UMIs. TCRdb re-derived calls from the 5' RACE reads in MiXCR, one entry per CDR3 protein. The table includes 60,000 to 85,000 distinct CDR3 sequences, about 5.1% detected once. This clonotype was counted at least ten times. Its matching antigen is unknown. V trimming: 4 bases; J trimming: 5 bases; junction bases outside the gene matches: 10. Looked up from germline, CDR1 is SGHVS and CDR2 is FNYEAQ. The CDR3 runs 16 residues. The sequence came from a woman in her seventies with multiple sclerosis. The V call is TRBV7-6, the J call TRBJ2-1; 8 bases fit TRBD1. Sequences were obtained from PBMCs. The CDR3 bases are TGTGCCAGCAGCTCTTTCCGGGACAGGCGGAACAATGAGCAGTTCTTC. Protein: CASSSFRDRRNNEQFF.